Included here is one TCR beta chain sequence, with context. A single count supports this clone. The antigen it recognizes is unknown. No base quality values were provided; no much bigger clone lies one nucleotide off. The library was prepared using the immunoSEQ multiplex PCR assay. TCRdb provides this immuneACCESS table in a form limited to in-frame rearrangements. Some clones are lacking; in checked studies, under half of them reflect an unresolved V gene, and why the rest are absent is not known. The sample data list hundreds of thousands of clones, and roughly 74% of these were observed just once. The top ten hold 0.013% of the sample. These data are taken from a study of shared T cell receptors in the human thymus (dated by TCRdb to about 2021). Study-wide context: The study investigated the way shared, self-reactive T-cell receptor alpha chains are produced in the human thymus.

The junction shows trimming of 1 base on V and 2 bases on J, plus 6 bases between the germline ends. CDR1 is given as SGHVS and CDR2 as FNYEAQ, both from the germline V gene. The CDR3 runs 14 residues from the cysteine to the phenylalanine. Only the CDR3 region is kept as DNA, spanning 42 bases read in frame from base 1. These records were also assigned to another study, of human thymus T cells. The second publication reports: The donors were immunologically healthy infants in Finland who had open corrective cardiac surgery for congenital heart defects. The thymus tissue came from surgical resects taken out during corrective cardiac surgery. Biased V and J gene segment usage appeared to be present in both thymic and peripheral blood repertoires. The related research found that thymic TCR repertoires overlapped highly between unrelated individuals. The study characterized TCR alpha and beta repertoires from seven to nine infant thymus samples and a few related peripheral blood samples. The cohort included more than five male and a couple of female infants, with donor ages spanning 7 to 244 days. Thymocytes were released mechanically from tissue and stored at -70 °C as pellets of roughly 9-31 million cells. A QIAsymphony instrument was used to extract genomic DNA from the frozen cell pellets. The immunoSEQ multiplex PCR assay was used to amplify the TCRB and TCRAD loci from a standardized quantity of quality-controlled genomic DNA. The amplicons covered the V(D)J region and were long enough to include the CDR3 and to identify the V and J genes. Amplicon sequencing was performed on an Illumina platform through the commercial immunoSEQ service. Corrections for primer bias and sequencing errors followed previously described methods, while TCRAD and TCRB definitions were based on the IMGT database. immunoSEQ Analyzer 3.0 and VDJTools were used for repertoire analysis, which covered basic statistics, V/J segment usage, diversity estimates, rarefaction and pairwise overlap. Diversity was estimated with Chao1, ChaoE, Efron-Thisted, Shannon and inverse Simpson indices, and also on datasets down-sampled to the smallest sample. Repertoire overlap was determined by strict matching of CDR3 nucleotide sequence, V gene and J gene, and Jaccard-based multidimensional scaling clustering was applied. Thymus samples yielded on average about 810,000 unique TCRB clonotypes, compared with some 89,000 from blood samples.

Sequencing was done on a sample of thymocytes. The V gene is TRBV7-6 and the J gene is TRBJ1-5; a weak D assignment points to TRBD1 (6 bases agree). The sequence came from a boy under two years old with a congenital heart defect. Donor details come from another sample of the same person, matched by shared clones. The base sequence is TGTGCCAGCAGCTTAGGGACAGGCAATCAGCCCCAGCATTTT. Its protein product is CASSLGTGNQPQHF.